This T cell receptor (beta chain) was identified in a study of blood T cell repertoires in COVID-19. Study context: Both acute and convalescent COVID-19 samples were obtained from the United States, Italy and Spain. Nucleic acid was either cDNA or gDNA, and it came from T cells, B-cell-depleted T cells, or PBMCs.

This CDR3 spans 16 amino acids. V gave up 2 bases and J gave up 5 bases; unmatched junction bases: 7. The V gene's germline CDR1 is MGHRA and CDR2 YSYEKL. How the authors handled the data: Amplifying reference gene primers gave estimates of nucleated cell counts. Profiling relied on immunoSEQ multiplex PCR, and the TCRdb table lists in-frame clones only, not all of them. The DNA gave D and trimming, while V, J and clone size come from that table. The data hold 50,000 to 60,000 clones, with about 90% observed a single time. The clonotype originates from a man between 60 and 75 years old with active COVID-19. V and J are TRBV4-1 and TRBJ2-5; 11 bases line up with TRBD2. Sequencing was done on a sample of peripheral blood. As DNA, the CDR3 is TGCGCCAGCAGCCAACCGACTAGCGGGACGCACGAGACCCAGTACTTC. Its protein is CASSQPTSGTHETQYF.